This T cell receptor beta chain was recovered during a study of blood T cell repertoires in COVID-19. Study-wide background: Material from acute and convalescent COVID-19 was sourced from the United States, Italy and Spain. T cells, B-cell-depleted T cells, or PBMCs provided the cDNA or gDNA that served as material.

CDR3 length equals 14 residues. Deletions cut 3 bases from V and 1 base from J, with 12 bases between. Per the germline V gene, CDR1 is DFQATT and CDR2 is SNEGSKA (reference sequence). Per the original methods: Amplifying reference gene primers gave estimates of nucleated cell counts. The protocol was immunoSEQ multiplex PCR, while the TCRdb copy is restricted to in-frame clones and leaves out a portion. The D gene and trimming were derived from the DNA, and the V and J assignments and clone size from that table. The data show more than 70,000 clones, roughly 80% seen once. This clone was detected only a few times.

Sequenced sample: peripheral blood. This chain links TRBV20-1 with TRBJ1-2; D is unresolved. The TCR originated in an older woman with acute or convalescent COVID-19. The CDR3 DNA sequence: TGCAGTGCTAGTGTGCCCCAGATTAACTATGGCTACACCTTC. Its translation: CSASVPQINYGYTF.